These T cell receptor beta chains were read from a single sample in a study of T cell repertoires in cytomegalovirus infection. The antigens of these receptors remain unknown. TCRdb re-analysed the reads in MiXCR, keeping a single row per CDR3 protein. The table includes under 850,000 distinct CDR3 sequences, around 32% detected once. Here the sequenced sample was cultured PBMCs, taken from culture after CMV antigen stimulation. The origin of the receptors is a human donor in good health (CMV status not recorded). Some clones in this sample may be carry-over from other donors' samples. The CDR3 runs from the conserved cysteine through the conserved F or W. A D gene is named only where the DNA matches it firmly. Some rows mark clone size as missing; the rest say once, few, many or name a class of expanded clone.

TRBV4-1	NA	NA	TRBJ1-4	TGTGCCAGCAGCCAAGACGGGCCTGTGGGAAACGAAAAACTGTTTTTT	CASSQDGPVGNEKLFF
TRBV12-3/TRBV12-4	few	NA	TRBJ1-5	TGTGCCAGCAGTGAGGGGCACAATCAGCCCCAGCATTTT	CASSEGHNQPQHF
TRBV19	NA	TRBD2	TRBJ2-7	TGTGCCAGTAGTATATGGGGAAGGACTAGCGACTCCTACGAGCAGTACTTC	CASSIWGRTSDSYEQYF
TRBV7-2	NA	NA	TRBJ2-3	TGTGCCAGCAGCTCCCTCCTTGCGGATACGCAGTATTTT	CASSSLLADTQYF
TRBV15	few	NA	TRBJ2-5	TGTGCCACCAGCAGAGGACTCTTCGAATCTGAGAGGGAGACCCAGTACTTC	CATSRGLFESERETQYF
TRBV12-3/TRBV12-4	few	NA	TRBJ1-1	TGTGCCAGCAGCTCCAGAGGGGGAATCACTGAAGCTTTCTTT	CASSSRGGITEAFF
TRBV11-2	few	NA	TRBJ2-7	TGTGCCAGCAGCTTGGGTTGGTCTAGCACCTACGAGCAGTACTTC	CASSLGWSSTYEQYF
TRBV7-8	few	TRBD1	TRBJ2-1	TGTGCCAGCAGCTTCGACAGGGGTTGGGTGGATGAGCAGTTCTTC	CASSFDRGWVDEQFF
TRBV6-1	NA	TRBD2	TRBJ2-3	TGTGCCAGCAGTGAAGACTGGGCGGGGGTGAGCACAGATACGCAGTATTTT	CASSEDWAGVSTDTQYF
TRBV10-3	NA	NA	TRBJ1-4	TGTGCCATCAGTGAAGGGGGGATTGAAAACGGTAAACTGTTTTTT	CAISEGGIENGKLFF
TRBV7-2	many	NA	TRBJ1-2	TGTGCCAGCAGCTTAGACACCCCGACAACGGGGTCATCGGGCTACACCTTC	CASSLDTPTTGSSGYTF
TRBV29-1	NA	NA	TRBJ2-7	TGCAGCGTTACCCAAGGGTCCTACGAGCAGTACTTC	CSVTQGSYEQYF
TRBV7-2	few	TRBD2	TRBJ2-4	TGTGCCAGCAGCCTCATAGCGGGGCTAGCCAAAAACATTCAGTACTTC	CASSLIAGLAKNIQYF
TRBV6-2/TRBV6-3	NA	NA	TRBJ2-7	TGTGCCAGCAGTTATATGGGTGGATGGGCCTACGAGCAGTACTTC	CASSYMGGWAYEQYF
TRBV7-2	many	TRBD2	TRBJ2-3	TGTGCCAGCAGCCTACTAGCGCTAAACACAGATACGCAGTATTTT	CASSLLALNTDTQYF
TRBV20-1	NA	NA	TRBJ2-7	TGCAGTGCTAGAACACAGGGAACCTACGAGCAGTACTTC	CSARTQGTYEQYF
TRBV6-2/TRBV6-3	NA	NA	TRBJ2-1	TGTGCCAGCAGTACCCCATCCCGCCTTTGGGGATCCTACAATGAGCAGTTCTTC	CASSTPSRLWGSYNEQFF
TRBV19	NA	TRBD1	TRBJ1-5	TGTGCCAGTAGAGCGGGACAGGGATATCAGCCCCAGCATTTT	CASRAGQGYQPQHF
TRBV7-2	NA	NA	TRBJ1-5	TGTGCCAGCAGCCCGTTTTATGATCAGCCCCAGCATTTT	CASSPFYDQPQHF
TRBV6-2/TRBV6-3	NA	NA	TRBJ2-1	TGTGCCAGCAGTTATAAGTACGGAGACAATGAGCAGTTCTTC	CASSYKYGDNEQFF
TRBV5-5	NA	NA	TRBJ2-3	TGTGCCAGCAGCCCCGCTCCTTTCACCACCACAGATACGCAGTATTTT	CASSPAPFTTTDTQYF
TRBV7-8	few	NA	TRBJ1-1	TGTGCCACCTTGGGCCTCTCGAACACTGAAGCTTTCTTT	CATLGLSNTEAFF
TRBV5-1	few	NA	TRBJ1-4	TGCGCCAGCAGCTTGGAGGCACAGACTGAAAAACTGTTTTTT	CASSLEAQTEKLFF
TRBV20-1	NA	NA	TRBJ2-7	TGCAGTGCTTTGGCCGAAGCGAGCTCCTACGAGCAGTACTTC	CSALAEASSYEQYF
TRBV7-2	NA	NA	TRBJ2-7	TGTGCCAGCAGCCGAGGCAGGGTTTTCTACGAGCAGTACTTC	CASSRGRVFYEQYF